Here is one T cell receptor beta chain with its context. This clone's antigen is unknown. Within one base of it there is no much larger clone, and no base qualities were kept. Following the manufacturer's instructions, TCR beta CDR3 regions were amplified by multiplex PCR with the immunoSEQ immune profiling system. An Illumina NextSeq system was used for sequencing. On the authors' methods: Sequence data were processed on the immunoSEQ Analyzer platform, and clonality was computed as the square root of Simpson's index of productive rearrangements. Similarity in V and J usage was quantified by Jensen-Shannon distance, and CDR3 generation probabilities were calculated with OLGA. The immuneACCESS database (August 2020) and VDJdb (December 2020) were searched for shared CDR3 sequences. TCRdb took over this immuneACCESS table, retaining in-frame rearrangements with V and J assigned. Such tables are incomplete; in checked studies, under half of the missing clones stem from an unresolved V gene, and the remainder is unexplained. From that table come the V and J calls and clone size; the DNA was used to work out D and trimming. The sample data list about 30,000 clones, and 90% of these were observed just once. Together, the top ten hold 0.54% of the sample.

The CDR3 has 14 amino acids, counting the end cysteine and phenylalanine. The read is trimmed to its CDR3 DNA, 42 bases read in frame from base 1. The germline V gene gives CDR1 as WSHSY and CDR2 as SAAADI. Here V drops 4 bases and J drops 4 bases, and the junction holds 4 bases not matched to any gene. This record comes from a study of monozygotic twins with cystic fibrosis (dated by TCRdb to 2020 to 2022). About the full investigation: Barcoded libraries were made from 2.5 to 3 micrograms of fragmented DNA using about 14 PCR cycles. To gauge how much genetics shapes V and J gene usage, the researchers compared TCR beta repertoires both within and across 16 monozygotic twin pairs who have cystic fibrosis. Made up mostly of children and adolescents, the cohort included ten female and six male twin pairs ranging in age from roughly 2.0 to 40 years, with a median of about 10 years. On the day of blood sampling, twins were ranked among about 1,100 cohort participants for weight-for-height and for FEVPerc (FEV1 disease centile). Data for three of the twin pairs had previously been reported in another context.

Beyond this particular receptor, the publication reports: The greatest similarity to the co-twin was observed for V gene usage in 13 of 16 pairs and for J usage in 8 of 16 pairs, which suggested genetic constraints. Simpson clonality was generally low (median about 0.009), which suggests a naive-dominated repertoire, and clonality was higher in the most severely affected patients. The cohort was small, and no association was found between shared CDR3 numbers and age, concordance or disease severity. Sharing of nucleotide-identical clonotypes was significantly greater within monozygotic CF twin pairs than between unrelated CF individuals (P = 0.000026, Mann-Whitney).

The twin pairs came from the European Cystic Fibrosis Twin and Sibling Study Cohort, a cohort that recruited patients from over a hundred CF clinics across 14 European countries. Zygosity and CFTR genotype were verified in-house, and zygosity was tested by multiplex PCR of nine short tandem repeat loci. Each twin gave a peripheral blood sample, and clinical parameters were documented on that same day of blood sampling. Phenol/chloroform extraction was used to isolate genomic DNA from peripheral blood cells, and the DNA was then kept in TE buffer at 4 degrees C. Input material: blood. This TCR was sampled from a girl between 2 and 10 years old with cystic fibrosis. The sequence joins TRBV10-2 to TRBJ1-2, with 9 central nucleotides matching TRBD1. In nucleotide form, the sequence is TGCGCCAGCAGTGGGGACAGGGCGGCCTATGGCTACACCTTC. The encoded protein is CASSGDRAAYGYTF.